The rows below give T cell receptor beta chains drawn from one sample of a study of cytomegalovirus exposure and HLA in healthy donors. The protocol was immunoSEQ multiplex PCR, while the TCRdb copy is restricted to in-frame clones and leaves out a portion. The sample consists of 94,000 or so clones, about 71% of them appearing once. The sample taken for sequencing was PBMCs. These receptors originate from a man in his sixties in good health and CMV-seronegative. Both conserved end residues are part of each CDR3. Each record gives: D gene, V gene, clone size, J gene, CDR3 DNA, CDR3 protein. D genes are given only for firm matches. Clone size is stated in some rows and not others, as once, few, many or a class when expanded.

D: TRBD2; V: TRBV2; size: -; J: TRBJ2-5; DNA: TGTGCCAGCAGTCCAGGACTAGCGGGAGGTGGAGAGACCCAGTACTTC; CDR3: CASSPGLAGGGETQYF
D: -; V: TRBV6-6; size: -; J: TRBJ1-1; DNA: TGTGCCAGCAGGAGTGGAGCGGTCGACACTGAAGCTTTCTTT; CDR3: CASRSGAVDTEAFF
D: -; V: TRBV5-1; size: once; J: TRBJ2-3; DNA: TGCGCCAGCAGCGGGCAAGATACGCAGTATTTT; CDR3: CASSGQDTQYF
D: -; V: TRBV2; size: -; J: TRBJ1-4; DNA: TGTGCCAGCACTGGACTTACAGGGAGTAAACTGTTTTTT; CDR3: CASTGLTGSKLFF
D: TRBD1; V: TRBV4-2; size: -; J: TRBJ2-7; DNA: TGTGCCAGCAGCTCTAGGGGACAGGGGGCCTACGAGCAGTACTTC; CDR3: CASSSRGQGAYEQYF
D: -; V: TRBV6-6; size: -; J: TRBJ1-2; DNA: TGTGCCAGCGGTGACGCCTCTAGCGGCTATGGCTACACCTTC; CDR3: CASGDASSGYGYTF
D: -; V: TRBV5-1; size: -; J: TRBJ2-3; DNA: TGCGCCAGCAGCCCAGACAGGATTTCTAGCACAGATACGCAGTATTTT; CDR3: CASSPDRISSTDTQYF
D: -; V: TRBV30; size: -; J: TRBJ2-4; DNA: TGTGCCTGGAGTCCCGAAAACATTCAGTACTTC; CDR3: CAWSPENIQYF
D: -; V: TRBV5-1; size: -; J: TRBJ1-3; DNA: TGCGCCACTCCTCTCAGGGAATCTGGAAACACCATATATTTT; CDR3: CATPLRESGNTIYF
D: TRBD2; V: TRBV29-1; size: -; J: TRBJ2-7; DNA: TGCAGCGTTGGGGGACTAGCGGGGGCCGCCTACGAGCAGTACTTC; CDR3: CSVGGLAGAAYEQYF
D: TRBD2; V: TRBV5-1; size: -; J: TRBJ2-2; DNA: TGCGCCAGCAGCGCGAATGGACTAGCGGGAGGGACCCCGCGATTCACCGGGGAGCTGTTTTTT; CDR3: CASSANGLAGGTPRFTGELFF
D: TRBD1; V: TRBV10-2; size: few; J: TRBJ1-4; DNA: TGCGCCAGCGGGACCCAAGGGACAGTTAATGAAAAACTGTTTTTT; CDR3: CASGTQGTVNEKLFF
D: TRBD1; V: TRBV10-3; size: -; J: TRBJ1-5; DNA: TGTGCCATCAGTGCAGGACAGGGGGCTCAGCCCCAGCATTTT; CDR3: CAISAGQGAQPQHF
D: -; V: TRBV5-1; size: -; J: TRBJ1-2; DNA: TGCGCCAGCAGCTTGGGATCAGGCGAGAACTATGGCTACACCTTC; CDR3: CASSLGSGENYGYTF
D: TRBD2; V: TRBV5-1; size: few; J: TRBJ2-7; DNA: TGCGCCAGCAGCTTGCAGACTAGCGGGTACGAGCAGTACTTC; CDR3: CASSLQTSGYEQYF
D: TRBD1; V: TRBV6-1; size: -; J: TRBJ1-2; DNA: TGTGCCAGCAGTTTCCCCGGGACAGGGGTCGATGGCTACACCTTC; CDR3: CASSFPGTGVDGYTF
D: -; V: TRBV6-4; size: few; J: TRBJ2-3; DNA: TGTGCCAGCAGTGCCGGGTTCACAGATACGCAGTATTTT; CDR3: CASSAGFTDTQYF
D: TRBD1; V: TRBV6-1; size: -; J: TRBJ1-4; DNA: TGTGCCAGCAGCACGGGACAGGGTAATGAAAAACTGTTTTTT; CDR3: CASSTGQGNEKLFF
D: -; V: TRBV11-2; size: -; J: TRBJ1-1; DNA: TGTGCCAGCAGCTTAGATCGTTGGGGGGCTGAAGCTTTCTTT; CDR3: CASSLDRWGAEAFF
D: TRBD1; V: TRBV14; size: -; J: TRBJ1-1; DNA: TGTGCCAGCAGCCAAGAATACGGATGGACAGGGGGGACTGAAGCTTTCTTT; CDR3: CASSQEYGWTGGTEAFF
D: -; V: TRBV5-1; size: -; J: TRBJ2-3; DNA: TGCGCCAGCAGCTTTGGACAAACGGGAGATACGCAGTATTTT; CDR3: CASSFGQTGDTQYF
D: TRBD2; V: TRBV5-4; size: -; J: TRBJ2-7; DNA: TGTGCCAGCAGCTTGGTTGTTAGCGGGAGTGCCTACGAGCAGTACTTC; CDR3: CASSLVVSGSAYEQYF
D: -; V: TRBV7-9; size: once; J: TRBJ2-7; DNA: TGTGCCAGCAGCTTAGGGGGGGTGGACTACGAGCAGTACTTC; CDR3: CASSLGGVDYEQYF
D: TRBD1; V: TRBV4-1; size: -; J: TRBJ2-7; DNA: TGCGCCAGCAGCAGCCAAGGAGCTAGATTTGGGACGGGACAGGGGAGTTACGAGCAGTACTTC; CDR3: CASSSQGARFGTGQGSYEQYF
D: -; V: TRBV29-1; size: -; J: TRBJ1-1; DNA: TGCAGCGTTGAAACGGGGATGAACACTGAAGCTTTCTTT; CDR3: CSVETGMNTEAFF
D: -; V: TRBV28; size: -; J: TRBJ2-7; DNA: TGTGCCAGCAGTCTTCAGGGATCCTCCTACGAGCAGTACTTC; CDR3: CASSLQGSSYEQYF
D: -; V: TRBV4-1; size: -; J: TRBJ1-1; DNA: TGCGCCAGCAGCCAAGATAGGGGCAGGGCCTACACTGAAGCTTTCTTT; CDR3: CASSQDRGRAYTEAFF
D: TRBD2; V: TRBV6-4; size: -; J: TRBJ2-1; DNA: TGTGCCAGCAGTGATGCACTAGCGGGGAGGGATGAGCAGTTCTTC; CDR3: CASSDALAGRDEQFF
D: -; V: TRBV4-1; size: -; J: TRBJ2-7; DNA: TGCGCCAGCAGCCAAGGGGCGGGGTTCGACGAGCAGTACTTC; CDR3: CASSQGAGFDEQYF
D: -; V: TRBV11-2; size: -; J: TRBJ2-3; DNA: TGTGCCAGCAGCTTAGGTCTAGCGCCGACGATCACAGATACGCAGTATTTT; CDR3: CASSLGLAPTITDTQYF
D: TRBD2; V: TRBV5-4; size: few; J: TRBJ2-1; DNA: TGTGCCAGCAGCTTGGCTAGGGGAGGCGGGAGCGCCTACAATGAGCAGTTCTTC; CDR3: CASSLARGGGSAYNEQFF
D: -; V: TRBV4-3; size: -; J: TRBJ2-1; DNA: TGCGCCAGCAGCCAAGAAGGAGGTTACGACAATGAGCAGTTCTTC; CDR3: CASSQEGGYDNEQFF
D: -; V: TRBV6-6; size: -; J: TRBJ1-1; DNA: TGTGCCAGCAGTTCCCCGACAGGCTTGGAAGCTTTCTTT; CDR3: CASSSPTGLEAFF
D: TRBD2; V: TRBV6-6; size: -; J: TRBJ2-3; DNA: TGTGCCAGCCGGGTAGCGGGGCTCACAGATACGCAGTATTTT; CDR3: CASRVAGLTDTQYF
D: -; V: TRBV29-1; size: -; J: TRBJ1-2; DNA: TGCAGCGTTGAAGATCCCCGGACTCAGGAAGGGGGCTACACCTTC; CDR3: CSVEDPRTQEGGYTF
D: -; V: TRBV14; size: -; J: TRBJ2-2; DNA: TGTGCCAGCAGCCAAGGATGGGCCCAGTCCTCTGGGGAGCTGTTTTTT; CDR3: CASSQGWAQSSGELFF
D: TRBD1; V: TRBV7-9; size: -; J: TRBJ1-5; DNA: TGTGCCAGCACGGGACAGGGACCCAATCAGCCCCAGCATTTT; CDR3: CASTGQGPNQPQHF
D: -; V: TRBV2; size: -; J: TRBJ1-2; DNA: TGTGCCAGCAGTGAGGGGGGGACGTGGGGTGGCTACACCTTC; CDR3: CASSEGGTWGGYTF
D: -; V: TRBV19; size: -; J: TRBJ1-1; DNA: TGTGCCAGTAGTATGGTTCAGGGGTTCACTGAAGCTTTCTTT; CDR3: CASSMVQGFTEAFF
D: TRBD1; V: TRBV29-1; size: -; J: TRBJ2-1; DNA: TGCAGCGTTGAAGGCGGGGACAGGGCCGAGCAGTTCTTC; CDR3: CSVEGGDRAEQFF
D: -; V: TRBV2; size: -; J: TRBJ2-3; DNA: TGTGCCAGCAGTGAAACAACGGCTAGTAGCGCAGATACGCAGTATTTT; CDR3: CASSETTASSADTQYF
D: -; V: TRBV25-1; size: -; J: TRBJ1-5; DNA: TGTGCCAGCAGTGACAGAAATCAGCCCCAGCATTTT; CDR3: CASSDRNQPQHF
D: -; V: TRBV6-1; size: -; J: TRBJ2-4; DNA: TGTGCCAGCAGTGAAAGGGGCGGGGACAGAAACATTCAGTACTTC; CDR3: CASSERGGDRNIQYF
D: -; V: TRBV5-8; size: -; J: TRBJ1-1; DNA: TGTGCCAGCAGTTCGGACAGAGACACTGAAGCTTTCTTT; CDR3: CASSSDRDTEAFF
D: TRBD2; V: TRBV4-1; size: -; J: TRBJ2-4; DNA: TGCGCCAGCAGCCATCCCTCGGGGACTAGCGGAGCCAAAAACATTCAGTACTTC; CDR3: CASSHPSGTSGAKNIQYF
D: TRBD1; V: TRBV10-3; size: -; J: TRBJ1-4; DNA: TGTGCCATCAGTGATGGGACAGCCACTGAAAAACTGTTTTTT; CDR3: CAISDGTATEKLFF
D: -; V: TRBV5-6; size: -; J: TRBJ1-5; DNA: TGTGCCAGCAAACTCCCGGGTAAGACCGACCTCAATCAGCCCCAGCATTTT; CDR3: CASKLPGKTDLNQPQHF
D: -; V: TRBV13; size: few; J: TRBJ1-1; DNA: TGTGCCAGCAACCAAGACAGAGGAAGAGAAGCTTTCTTT; CDR3: CASNQDRGREAFF
D: -; V: TRBV28; size: -; J: TRBJ2-2; DNA: TGTGCCAGCAGAACCGACCGACAGGCGGCGAACACCGGGGAGCTGTTTTTT; CDR3: CASRTDRQAANTGELFF
D: -; V: TRBV6-5; size: -; J: TRBJ1-3; DNA: TGTGCCAGCAGTTACAGGCGGAGCTCTGGAAACACCATATATTTT; CDR3: CASSYRRSSGNTIYF